Listed below are T cell receptor beta chains from one sample, sequenced in a study of T cells in Graves' hyperthyroidism and ophthalmopathy. TCRdb re-called the multiplex PCR reads through MiXCR, storing one row per CDR3 protein. This table holds fewer than 450,000 distinct CDR3 sequences, 11% to 15% found once. Sequencing was done on a sample of blood. These receptor sequences come from a man aged 45 to 65 with Graves' ophthalmopathy. The CDR3 runs from the conserved cysteine through the conserved F or W. The D gene is left open where the match is weak. The size field is filled for only some rows; it gives once, few, many or a size class.

J gene: TRBJ1-1; D gene: -; V gene: TRBV2; clone size: -; CDR3 DNA: TGTGCCAGCACCCTCCAGGCCGTACAGGACACTGAAGCTTTCTTT; CDR3 protein: CASTLQAVQDTEAFF
J gene: TRBJ2-7; D gene: -; V gene: TRBV7-9; clone size: many; CDR3 DNA: TGTGCCAGCAGCTTAGCGGCAGGGATCCCCTACGAGCAGTACTTC; CDR3 protein: CASSLAAGIPYEQYF
J gene: TRBJ2-2; D gene: TRBD2; V gene: TRBV11-2; clone size: -; CDR3 DNA: TGTGCCAGCAGCTGGCCGTCTAGCGGGAGGGCCAGCACCGGGGAGCTGTTTTTT; CDR3 protein: CASSWPSSGRASTGELFF
J gene: TRBJ1-4; D gene: -; V gene: TRBV27; clone size: many; CDR3 DNA: TGTGCCAGCAGTCCAAAGACTGCTTGGAGTGAAAAACTGTTTTTT; CDR3 protein: CASSPKTAWSEKLFF
J gene: TRBJ1-1; D gene: -; V gene: TRBV5-1; clone size: many; CDR3 DNA: TGCGCCAGCAGCCCAACAGGAGACACTGAAGCTTTCTTT; CDR3 protein: CASSPTGDTEAFF
J gene: TRBJ1-3; D gene: TRBD1; V gene: TRBV6-1; clone size: few; CDR3 DNA: TGTGCCAGCAGTTATGACAGGGTCGGAAACACCATATATTTT; CDR3 protein: CASSYDRVGNTIYF
J gene: TRBJ2-2; D gene: -; V gene: TRBV6-1; clone size: -; CDR3 DNA: TGTGCCAGCAGCTCGGCGAACGGGGAGCTGTTTTTT; CDR3 protein: CASSSANGELFF
J gene: TRBJ2-7; D gene: TRBD2; V gene: TRBV20-1; clone size: many; CDR3 DNA: TGCAGTGCCGTCCGGGGAGCGGGACCGTACGAGCAGTACTTC; CDR3 protein: CSAVRGAGPYEQYF
J gene: TRBJ2-1; D gene: TRBD1; V gene: TRBV11-2; clone size: many; CDR3 DNA: TGTGCCAGCAGCCTAAGGACAGGGAGCGAGCAGTTCTTC; CDR3 protein: CASSLRTGSEQFF
J gene: TRBJ2-1; D gene: -; V gene: TRBV20-1; clone size: few; CDR3 DNA: TGCAGCCCCCAAAGAACCCGCAATGAGCAGTTCTTC; CDR3 protein: CSPQRTRNEQFF
J gene: TRBJ2-1; D gene: TRBD1; V gene: TRBV19; clone size: few; CDR3 DNA: TGTGCCAGTAGTATTAATCGGGACAGGGAATACAATGAGCAGTTCTTC; CDR3 protein: CASSINRDREYNEQFF
J gene: TRBJ2-4; D gene: TRBD1; V gene: TRBV14; clone size: many; CDR3 DNA: TGTGCCAGCAGAACATACGACGCACAGGGGGCCGGCAAAAACATTCAGTACTTC; CDR3 protein: CASRTYDAQGAGKNIQYF
J gene: TRBJ2-7; D gene: TRBD1; V gene: TRBV2; clone size: many; CDR3 DNA: TGTGCCAGCAGGCCGACAGGGGGCGGCTACGAGCAGTACTTC; CDR3 protein: CASRPTGGGYEQYF
J gene: TRBJ2-3; D gene: -; V gene: TRBV4-2; clone size: many; CDR3 DNA: TGTGCCAGCAGCCAAGGGAGGGGGCCGGACACAGATACGCAGTATTTT; CDR3 protein: CASSQGRGPDTDTQYF
J gene: TRBJ2-4; D gene: TRBD2; V gene: TRBV15; clone size: many; CDR3 DNA: TGTGCCACCAGCGCACAGTACAGCGGGATCGACGCCAAAAACATTCAGTACTTC; CDR3 protein: CATSAQYSGIDAKNIQYF
J gene: TRBJ2-1; D gene: TRBD2; V gene: TRBV20-1; clone size: many; CDR3 DNA: TGCAGTGCGAGACTAGCGGGAGGGCCGGGTAATGAGCAGTTCTTC; CDR3 protein: CSARLAGGPGNEQFF
J gene: TRBJ2-2; D gene: -; V gene: TRBV27; clone size: many; CDR3 DNA: TGTGCCAGCAGTTTATTTCCCAGGACGGACACCGGGGAGCTGTTTTTT; CDR3 protein: CASSLFPRTDTGELFF
J gene: TRBJ2-7; D gene: TRBD1; V gene: TRBV20-1; clone size: many; CDR3 DNA: TGCAGTGCTAGGGACAGGGAAGGGTTCGAGCAGTACTTC; CDR3 protein: CSARDREGFEQYF
J gene: TRBJ2-1; D gene: -; V gene: TRBV2; clone size: -; CDR3 DNA: TGTGCCAGCGATTTTTATAGGGGCCCCAATGAGCAGTTCTTC; CDR3 protein: CASDFYRGPNEQFF
J gene: TRBJ2-7; D gene: -; V gene: TRBV28; clone size: many; CDR3 DNA: TGTGCCAGCAGTTCACACGGGGGTTTCTCCTACGAGCAGTACTTC; CDR3 protein: CASSSHGGFSYEQYF
J gene: TRBJ2-2; D gene: -; V gene: TRBV29-1; clone size: many; CDR3 DNA: TGCAGCGTTGAAGAGGGGAACATAGACGGGGAGCTGTTTTTT; CDR3 protein: CSVEEGNIDGELFF
J gene: TRBJ1-2; D gene: -; V gene: TRBV18; clone size: many; CDR3 DNA: TGTGCCAGCTCTGTAGAAAGGACAGCCTATGGCTACACCTTC; CDR3 protein: CASSVERTAYGYTF
J gene: TRBJ2-7; D gene: -; V gene: TRBV9; clone size: -; CDR3 DNA: TGTGCCAGCAGCGTACGAGCGCTCGGTTGGGAGCAGTACTTC; CDR3 protein: CASSVRALGWEQYF
J gene: TRBJ2-3; D gene: TRBD1; V gene: TRBV5-5; clone size: many; CDR3 DNA: TGTGCCAGCAGCTTAGGACGGGACAGTACTACAGATACGCAGTATTTT; CDR3 protein: CASSLGRDSTTDTQYF
J gene: TRBJ2-3; D gene: -; V gene: TRBV3-1; clone size: many; CDR3 DNA: TGTGCCAGCAGCCAGGGGGATACGCAGTATTTT; CDR3 protein: CASSQGDTQYF
J gene: TRBJ1-2; D gene: -; V gene: TRBV20-1; clone size: many; CDR3 DNA: TGCAGTGCTAGGGGGGGCGGGGCTTCGACTAACTATGGCTACACCTTC; CDR3 protein: CSARGGGASTNYGYTF
J gene: TRBJ2-1; D gene: TRBD1; V gene: TRBV5-1; clone size: -; CDR3 DNA: TGCGCCAGCAGCTTGGTGGGACAGACTTACAATGAGCAGTTCTTC; CDR3 protein: CASSLVGQTYNEQFF
J gene: TRBJ2-7; D gene: -; V gene: TRBV19; clone size: few; CDR3 DNA: TGTGCCAGTAGTGAGGGGCCAGACTCCTACGAGCAGTACTTC; CDR3 protein: CASSEGPDSYEQYF
J gene: TRBJ1-2; D gene: TRBD1; V gene: TRBV30; clone size: many; CDR3 DNA: TGTGCCTGGAGCCGGGACAGACCAAACTATGGCTACACCTTC; CDR3 protein: CAWSRDRPNYGYTF
J gene: TRBJ1-1; D gene: -; V gene: TRBV7-8; clone size: -; CDR3 DNA: TGTGCCAGCAGCTTAATTTATGAGGTAGGGTTCGCTGAAGCTTTCTTT; CDR3 protein: CASSLIYEVGFAEAFF
J gene: TRBJ2-1; D gene: -; V gene: TRBV12-3/TRBV12-4; clone size: many; CDR3 DNA: TGTGCCAGCATCCTCGGCCAGGGTACCGATGAGCAGTTCTTC; CDR3 protein: CASILGQGTDEQFF
J gene: TRBJ2-4; D gene: -; V gene: TRBV30; clone size: many; CDR3 DNA: TGTGCCTGGAGTTCGCAGGGGCGCCTAGCCAAAAACATTCAGTACTTC; CDR3 protein: CAWSSQGRLAKNIQYF
J gene: TRBJ2-1; D gene: TRBD2; V gene: TRBV5-1; clone size: many; CDR3 DNA: TGCGCCAGCAGTAGGAGTAGCGGGATGGACAATGAGCAGTTCTTC; CDR3 protein: CASSRSSGMDNEQFF
J gene: TRBJ2-3; D gene: -; V gene: TRBV9; clone size: -; CDR3 DNA: TGTGCCAGCAACGTCGGCTTGACTAGTTCAGATACGCAGTATTTT; CDR3 protein: CASNVGLTSSDTQYF
J gene: TRBJ2-1; D gene: TRBD2; V gene: TRBV5-1; clone size: -; CDR3 DNA: TGCGCCAGTTCGTCTAGCGGGAGCAGGAATGAGCAGTTCTTC; CDR3 protein: CASSSSGSRNEQFF
J gene: TRBJ1-6; D gene: TRBD1; V gene: TRBV11-2; clone size: many; CDR3 DNA: TGTGCCAGCAGCTGGGGACAGTTTAATTCACCCCTCCACTTT; CDR3 protein: CASSWGQFNSPLHF
J gene: TRBJ2-3; D gene: -; V gene: TRBV13; clone size: -; CDR3 DNA: TGTGCCAGCACCAAAGAGGTCAGCACAGATACGCAGTATTTT; CDR3 protein: CASTKEVSTDTQYF
J gene: TRBJ2-7; D gene: TRBD1; V gene: TRBV7-9; clone size: many; CDR3 DNA: TGTGCCAGCACCGGGACAGGGGGCGTCCACGAGCAGTACTTC; CDR3 protein: CASTGTGGVHEQYF
J gene: TRBJ2-7; D gene: TRBD1; V gene: TRBV5-1; clone size: many; CDR3 DNA: TGCGCCAGCAGCTGGGGGACAGGGGCCTACTACGAGCAGTACTTC; CDR3 protein: CASSWGTGAYYEQYF
J gene: TRBJ2-1; D gene: TRBD2; V gene: TRBV2; clone size: many; CDR3 DNA: TGTGCCAGCAGACCCCCCACCGGGACTAGCGGTCTATTAGGAAACAATGAGCAGTTCTTC; CDR3 protein: CASRPPTGTSGLLGNNEQFF
J gene: TRBJ2-7; D gene: -; V gene: TRBV5-1; clone size: few; CDR3 DNA: TGCGCCAGCTCGGGACTTCCATCCTACGAGCAGTACTTC; CDR3 protein: CASSGLPSYEQYF
J gene: TRBJ1-2; D gene: -; V gene: TRBV25-1; clone size: few; CDR3 DNA: TGTGCCAGCAGTGAGCAGGGGCCCTATGGCTACACCTTC; CDR3 protein: CASSEQGPYGYTF
J gene: TRBJ1-5; D gene: -; V gene: TRBV29-1; clone size: -; CDR3 DNA: TGCAGCTTCGGAGAGAATAGCAATCAGCCCCAGCATTTT; CDR3 protein: CSFGENSNQPQHF
J gene: TRBJ2-7; D gene: TRBD1; V gene: TRBV14; clone size: many; CDR3 DNA: TGTGCCAGCAGACCTGGACAGGGGCTCACCCACGAGCAGTACTTC; CDR3 protein: CASRPGQGLTHEQYF
J gene: TRBJ2-7; D gene: TRBD1; V gene: TRBV4-1; clone size: -; CDR3 DNA: TGCGCCAGCAGCCAAGTTTTTGGCGACAGGGACTACGAGCAGTACTTC; CDR3 protein: CASSQVFGDRDYEQYF
J gene: TRBJ2-7; D gene: TRBD2; V gene: TRBV20-1; clone size: many; CDR3 DNA: TGCAGTGCTACTGAGCGGGAGTGGTCTCGCGAGCAGTACTTC; CDR3 protein: CSATEREWSREQYF
J gene: TRBJ2-1; D gene: TRBD2; V gene: TRBV29-1; clone size: many; CDR3 DNA: TGCAGCGTTGAACGAGCGGGAGGTGTTTATGAGCAGTTCTTC; CDR3 protein: CSVERAGGVYEQFF
J gene: TRBJ1-4; D gene: TRBD1; V gene: TRBV7-9; clone size: many; CDR3 DNA: TGTGCCAGCAGCACGGACAGGGGTGGCGAAAAACTGTTTTTT; CDR3 protein: CASSTDRGGEKLFF
J gene: TRBJ2-1; D gene: TRBD2; V gene: TRBV24-1; clone size: few; CDR3 DNA: TGTGCCACCAGTGATTTTAGCGGGAATGGCAATGAGCAGTTCTTC; CDR3 protein: CATSDFSGNGNEQFF
J gene: TRBJ2-1; D gene: TRBD2; V gene: TRBV9; clone size: -; CDR3 DNA: TGTGCCAGCAGCGTAGACTCCCTGGGACTAGCGCCGGCCAATGAGCAGTTCTTC; CDR3 protein: CASSVDSLGLAPANEQFF
J gene: TRBJ2-7; D gene: -; V gene: TRBV7-9; clone size: -; CDR3 DNA: TGTGCCAGCAGCTCAACGACCGGGGCAGGTCTCTACGAGCAGTACTTC; CDR3 protein: CASSSTTGAGLYEQYF
J gene: TRBJ1-2; D gene: TRBD1; V gene: TRBV5-1; clone size: -; CDR3 DNA: TGCGCCAGCAGACCCCCCGGGACAGGGAGTAATGGCTACACCTTC; CDR3 protein: CASRPPGTGSNGYTF
J gene: TRBJ1-1; D gene: -; V gene: TRBV2; clone size: many; CDR3 DNA: TGTGCCAGCAAGACCCCCATGAACACTGAAGCTTTCTTT; CDR3 protein: CASKTPMNTEAFF
J gene: TRBJ2-3; D gene: -; V gene: TRBV6-1; clone size: -; CDR3 DNA: TGTGCCAGCAGTCGTTTATTTGGGGGTCTCGCAGATACGCAGTATTTT; CDR3 protein: CASSRLFGGLADTQYF
J gene: TRBJ2-7; D gene: TRBD2; V gene: TRBV5-1; clone size: many; CDR3 DNA: TGCGCCAGCAGCAGCGAGGGTAGCGGGAGTTGGTACGAGCAGTACTTC; CDR3 protein: CASSSEGSGSWYEQYF
J gene: TRBJ2-1; D gene: TRBD1; V gene: TRBV29-1; clone size: few; CDR3 DNA: TGCAGCGACACCGGGACAGGGGGTGAGGATGAGCAGTTCTTC; CDR3 protein: CSDTGTGGEDEQFF
J gene: TRBJ2-2; D gene: -; V gene: TRBV28; clone size: many; CDR3 DNA: TGTGCCAGCAGTGTCAGGAACACCGGGGAGCTGTTTTTT; CDR3 protein: CASSVRNTGELFF
J gene: TRBJ2-3; D gene: -; V gene: TRBV28; clone size: -; CDR3 DNA: TGTGCCAGCAGTTTATATGGGTTCCCAGATACGCAGTATTTT; CDR3 protein: CASSLYGFPDTQYF
J gene: TRBJ2-7; D gene: -; V gene: TRBV28; clone size: many; CDR3 DNA: TGTGCCAGCAGTTTTTCCGTAAAGGGTCCCGAGCAGTACTTC; CDR3 protein: CASSFSVKGPEQYF
J gene: TRBJ2-1; D gene: -; V gene: TRBV20-1; clone size: many; CDR3 DNA: TGCAGTGCTAGGACAGGAGCTAACAATGAGCAGTTCTTC; CDR3 protein: CSARTGANNEQFF